The 25 T cell receptor beta chains given below trace back to one sample, sequenced in a study of T cell responses to AZD1222 COVID-19 vaccine (TCRdb year 2021). Reading the label with the study, this specimen's time point is: baseline before first vaccination. Libraries were made using the immunoSEQ multiplex PCR assay. TCRdb limited this immuneACCESS table to in-frame rearrangements with V and J called. A share of clones is missing; checked studies link under half to unresolved V genes, and the rest is unexplained. The sample table contains over 150,000 clones; only one count was recorded for around 90% of them. 2.6% of the sample belongs to the ten largest clones. The sequenced sample was peripheral blood, obtained on day 0 of AZD1222 vaccination. These receptor sequences come from an adult in good health.

The chain joins TRBV3-1 (or the pseudogene TRBV3-2) to TRBJ1-1; no definite D call. Germline lookup yields CDR1 LGHDT and CDR2 YNNKEL (reference sequence). V gave up 1 base and J gave up 6 bases, with 9 bases separating them. The CDR3 has 13 residues. The CDR3 sequence: CASSQGVNPEAFF. The DNA for the CDR3 is TGTGCCAGCAGCCAAGGGGTTAATCCTGAAGCTTTCTTT.

The chain couples TRBV28 to TRBJ2-1, with D perhaps matching TRBD1 or TRBD2 (5 bases each). The germline V and J ends were trimmed by 5 bases and 2 bases, with 7 bases remaining between them. Germline CDR1 reads MDHEN; CDR2 reads SYDVKM. This CDR3 has 13 residues. CDR3 residues: CASSGGPYNEQFF. CDR3 sequence (DNA): TGTGCCAGCAGTGGGGGTCCCTACAATGAGCAGTTCTTC.

The chain is built from TRBV3-1 (or the pseudogene TRBV3-2) and TRBJ1-5; D gene ambiguous. The CDR3 is made up of 15 amino acids. CDR1 LGHDT and CDR2 YNNKEL come from the germline V gene (reference sequence). V lost 4 bases and J lost 3, with 13 bases in between. Here the CDR3 reads CASSPATPNNQPQHF. The CDR3 DNA follows: TGTGCCAGCAGCCCAGCGACCCCAAACAATCAGCCCCAGCATTTT.

The J gene is TRBJ2-5, the V gene TRBV24-1, with 7 bases aligning to TRBD1. The CDR3 length is 15 residues. Germline trimming cut 4 bases from V and 1 base from J; bases unmatched to any gene: 5. CDR1 is KGHDR and CDR2 is SFDVKD in the germline V gene. The DNA for the CDR3 is TGTGCCACCAGTGACTCAAGGGGGCTCCAAGAGACCCAGTACTTC. Translation: CATSDSRGLQETQYF.

The genes are TRBV2 and TRBJ1-4; D gene unclear. Trimming cost V 7 bases and J 7 bases, with 13 bases left between them. The CDR3 contains 13 residues. Germline-derived CDR1 and CDR2 are SNHLY and FYNNEI. The CDR3 loop reads CASKRGGLEKLFF. The CDR3 nucleotides are TGTGCCAGCAAACGGGGAGGACTTGAAAAACTGTTTTTT.

The chain uses TRBV11-3 and TRBJ2-1; possible D gene TRBD1, 6 bases. Trimming took 5 bases from V and 0 from J, leaving 14 bases between them. The CDR3 runs 16 residues. The germline gives CDR1 SGHNT, CDR2 YENEEA. CDR3 residues: CASSDQGSGSYNEQFF. The DNA for the CDR3 is TGTGCCAGCAGCGACCAGGGGTCGGGCTCCTACAATGAGCAGTTCTTC.

V is TRBV6-5 and J is TRBJ1-4; a possible D gene is TRBD1 (6 bases). Between the trimmed V and J ends, which lost 0 bases and 7 bases, there was a span of 15 bases. Germline CDR1 reads MNHEY; CDR2 reads SVGAGI. This CDR3 contains 16 residues. CDR3 nucleotides: TGTGCCAGCAGTTACTCCCACAGGGCAACGGGTGAAAAACTGTTTTTT. Protein sequence: CASSYSHRATGEKLFF.

CDR3 sequence (DNA): TGCAGCGTTGAAGATCGTGGCAGTGTAAGGACCCAGTACTTC. It specifies CSVEDRGSVRTQYF. V and J are TRBV29-1 and TRBJ2-5; D uncertain. V gave up 0 bases and J gave up 7 bases, with 15 bases separating them. The CDR3 runs to 14 residues. Germline V gene sequence: CDR1 SQVTM, CDR2 ANQGSEA.

This chain joins TRBV7-9 and TRBJ1-1; TRBD1 agrees at 7 bases. The V gene end was trimmed by 1 base and the J gene end by 5 bases; junction bases not matched to a gene: 7. The V gene's germline CDR1 is SEHNR and CDR2 FQNEAQ (reference sequence). CDR3 length: 15 residues. CDR3 coding DNA: TGTGCCAGCAGCTTAGGAGGGGGCGCGGGGACTGAAGCTTTCTTT. Amino acids: CASSLGGGAGTEAFF.

V gene TRBV12-3 or TRBV12-4 combines with J gene TRBJ2-2, with D possibly called TRBD1 or TRBD2 (5 bases each). The V end was cut by 8 bases, the J end by 6 bases, with 13 bases between. The CDR3 has 13 amino acids. As DNA, the CDR3 is TGTGCCAGCCGGAACCAGGGACCCGGGGAGCTGTTTTTT. Translation gives CASRNQGPGELFF.

V usage is TRBV11-2 and J usage is TRBJ1-6; 7 bases are a match to TRBD1. Trimming took 0 bases from V and 9 from J; bases not matched to a gene: 5. Germline CDR1 SGHAT, CDR2 FQNNGV. The CDR3 covers 15 residues. In nucleotides, the CDR3 is TGTGCCAGCAGCTTAGAGGTAGGGGGCAGTTCACCCCTCCACTTT. This codes for CASSLEVGGSSPLHF. The variable domain in full, completed from reference TRBV11-2 and TRBJ1-6, reads EAGVAQSPRYKIIEKRQSVAFWCNPISGHATLYWYQQILGQGPKLLIQFQNNGVVDDSQLPKDRFSAERLKGVDSTLKIQPAKLEDSAVYLCASSLEVGGSSPLHFGNGTRLTVT.

This clone has a single count. The chain recombines TRBV19 with TRBJ2-2; the D gene is possibly TRBD2 (5 bases). The CDR3 length is 13 residues. The ends were cut back, 7 bases at V and 3 bases at J, with 9 bases in the middle. Germline V gene sequence: CDR1 LNHDA, CDR2 SQIVND (reference sequence). This chain's CDR3 is CASTSHYTGELFF. The CDR3 DNA reads as TGTGCCAGTACTAGCCATTACACCGGGGAGCTGTTTTTT.

The chain's CDR3 is CASRTFYGGAEGNTIYF. In DNA, the CDR3 is TGCGCCAGCCGGACATTCTACGGGGGCGCCGAGGGAAACACCATATATTTT. The chain is built from TRBV4-1 and TRBJ1-3; possible D gene TRBD1, 6 bases. The CDR3 sequence is 17 residues long. With 8 bases removed from V and 4 bases from J, the gap between germline ends came to 24 bases. The V gene's germline CDR1 is MGHRA and CDR2 YSYEKL.

The chain uses TRBV27 and TRBJ1-4; D ambiguous. CDR3 length equals 17 residues. CDR1 MNHEY and CDR2 SMNVEV come from the germline V gene (reference sequence). The V gene lost 2 bases and the J gene lost 4 bases, with 17 bases spanning the gap. CDR3 residues: CASSLTPYSDLNEKLFF. CDR3 DNA sequence: TGTGCCAGCAGTTTAACCCCTTACAGCGATCTTAATGAAAAACTGTTTTTT. The full variable domain, completed using reference TRBV27 and TRBJ1-4, is EAQVTQNPRYLITVTGKKLTVTCSQNMNHEYMSWYRQDPGLGLRQIYYSMNVEVTDKGDVPEGYKVSRKEKRNFPLILESPSPNQTSLYFCASSLTPYSDLNEKLFFGSGTQLSVL.

The chain uses TRBV5-1 and TRBJ1-2, with D unresolved. Germline V lookup: CDR1 SGHRS, CDR2 YFSETQ. The V end lost 2 bases, the J end lost 3 bases, and 8 bases lay between the germline ends. CDR3 length equals 13 residues. The CDR3 loop is CASSFDRDYGYTF. The CDR3 DNA is TGCGCCAGCAGCTTCGATAGGGACTATGGCTACACCTTC. Combining the CDR3 with reference TRBV5-1 and TRBJ1-2 gives the whole variable domain KAGVTQTPRYLIKTRGQQVTLSCSPISGHRSVSWYQQTPGQGLQFLFEYFSETQRNKGNFPGRFSGRQFSNSRSEMNVSTLELGDSALYLCASSFDRDYGYTFGSGTRLTVV.

The chain combines TRBV6-4 with TRBJ2-7, with D perhaps TRBD1 (7 bases). The germline CDR1 and CDR2 sequences are MRHNA and SNTAGT. The length of the CDR3 is 17 residues. V gave up 8 bases and J gave up 2 bases, with 25 bases separating them. In DNA form, the CDR3 reads TGTGCCAGCGTTACAAGGAGGGCCGGGACAGATACCTACGAGCAGTACTTC. It is translated as CASVTRRAGTDTYEQYF.

This chain connects TRBV27 to TRBJ2-3, with D uncertain. The CDR3 covers 14 residues. V lost 3 bases, J lost 4 bases, and 11 bases lay in between. Germline V gives CDR1 MNHEY, CDR2 SMNVEV (reference sequence). CDR3 sequence reads: CASSFMSGADTQYF. The CDR3 DNA sequence: TGTGCCAGCAGTTTTATGTCGGGCGCAGATACGCAGTATTTT.

V and J are TRBV5-1 and TRBJ2-7; 9 positions match TRBD1. This CDR3 comprises 15 residues. Germline assignment: CDR1 SGHRS and CDR2 YFSETQ. V lost 4 bases to trimming and J lost 1 base; unmatched junction nucleotides: 6. In DNA, the CDR3 is TGCGCCAGCAGCCCGAGGGGACAGGGTTCCTACGAGCAGTACTTC. This codes for CASSPRGQGSYEQYF.

The chain has TRBV7-9 and TRBJ1-1; D remains unclear. Trimming pared 1 base from V and 0 bases from J, leaving 9 bases between. The germline gives CDR1 SEHNR, CDR2 FQNEAQ (reference sequence). CDR3 length: 15 amino acids. The CDR3 DNA reads as TGTGCCAGCAGCTTAGTACAGAGCGTGAACACTGAAGCTTTCTTT. Amino acids: CASSLVQSVNTEAFF. The entire variable domain, with the rest obtained from reference TRBV7-9 and TRBJ1-1, is as follows: DTGVSQNPRHKITKRGQNVTFRCDPISEHNRLYWYRQTLGQGPEFLTYFQNEAQLEKSRLLSDRFSAERPKGSFSTLEIQRTEQGDSAMYLCASSLVQSVNTEAFFGQGTRLTVV.

J is TRBJ2-3 and V is TRBV10-3, with D perhaps TRBD2 (6 bases). This CDR3 has 15 residues. V was shortened by 10 bases and J by 0 bases, with 17 bases between the two germline ends. Germline V gene data show CDR1 as ENHRY and CDR2 as SYGVKD. CDR3 nucleotides: TGTGCCACAAGGGGACTCGAAACTAGCACAGATACGCAGTATTTT. Translation: CATRGLETSTDTQYF.

The V call is TRBV7-3, the J call TRBJ2-5, with TRBD1 matching over 7 bases. The CDR3 covers 14 residues. Looked up from germline, CDR1 is SGHTA and CDR2 is FQGTGA. Unmatched junction bases numbered 8, after V lost 8 bases and J lost 2 bases. The CDR3 is CASARDRGQETQYF. CDR3 sequence (DNA): TGTGCCAGCGCCCGGGACAGAGGTCAAGAGACCCAGTACTTC. Using reference TRBV7-3 and TRBJ2-5 for the parts outside the CDR3, the full variable domain is GAGVSQTPSNKVTEKGKYVELRCDPISGHTALYWYRQSLGQGPEFLIYFQGTGAADDSGLPNDRFFAVRPEGSVSTLKIQRTERGDSAVYLCASARDRGQETQYFGPGTRLLVL.

This clone appeared once. V is TRBV27 and J is TRBJ1-2, with D possibly TRBD1 on 6 matching bases. Trimming left V 5 bases short and J 8 bases short, with 12 bases between. Per germline, CDR1 MNHEY and CDR2 SMNVEV (reference sequence). There are 12 residues in the CDR3. CDR3 sequence (DNA): TGTGCCAGCAGTACACAGGGCGAAGGCTACACCTTC. Translation: CASSTQGEGYTF.

The chain carries TRBV7-3 and TRBJ2-7; the D call may be TRBD1 or TRBD2 (6 bases each). Germline loops: CDR1 SGHTA, CDR2 FQGTGA. The CDR3 has 15 amino acids. V lost 0 bases and J 1 base, leaving 10 bases between the germline ends. This CDR3 is CASSLTGGGSYEQYF. Here the CDR3 DNA reads TGTGCCAGCAGCTTAACGGGGGGCGGTTCCTACGAGCAGTACTTC.

The rearrangement links TRBV3-1 (or the pseudogene TRBV3-2) to TRBJ1-2; TRBD1 might be the D (5 bases). CDR3 size: 14 residues. Trimming stripped 5 bases from V and 4 bases from J, with 14 bases between. Germline values: CDR1 LGHDT, CDR2 YNNKEL (reference sequence). The CDR3 nucleotides read TGTGCCAGCAGCAGGGGTTCCACCTTCTATGGCTACACCTTC. It specifies CASSRGSTFYGYTF.

The chain carries TRBV6-6 and TRBJ1-1; no clear D. CDR1 and CDR2 (germline): MNHNY, SVGAGI (reference sequence). The CDR3 consists of 14 residues. V was clipped by 5 bases and J by 2 bases, with 12 bases between them. The DNA for the CDR3 is TGTGCCAGCAGTGTGACCCAACCTAACACTGAAGCTTTCTTT. Amino acids: CASSVTQPNTEAFF.